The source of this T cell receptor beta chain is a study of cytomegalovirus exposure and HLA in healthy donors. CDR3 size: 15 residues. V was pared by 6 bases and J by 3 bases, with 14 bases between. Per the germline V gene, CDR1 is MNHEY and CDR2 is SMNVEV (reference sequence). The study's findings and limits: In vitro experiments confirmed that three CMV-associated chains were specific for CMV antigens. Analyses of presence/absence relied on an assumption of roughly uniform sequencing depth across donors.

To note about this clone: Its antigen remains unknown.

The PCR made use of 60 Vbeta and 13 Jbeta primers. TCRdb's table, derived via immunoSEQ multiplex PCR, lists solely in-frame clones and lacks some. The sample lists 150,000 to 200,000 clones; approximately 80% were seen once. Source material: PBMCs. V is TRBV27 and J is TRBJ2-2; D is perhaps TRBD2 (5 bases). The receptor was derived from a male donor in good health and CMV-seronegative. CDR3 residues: CASRDGLRYTGELFF. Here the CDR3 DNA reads TGTGCCAGCAGGGATGGACTGAGATACACCGGGGAGCTGTTTTTT.